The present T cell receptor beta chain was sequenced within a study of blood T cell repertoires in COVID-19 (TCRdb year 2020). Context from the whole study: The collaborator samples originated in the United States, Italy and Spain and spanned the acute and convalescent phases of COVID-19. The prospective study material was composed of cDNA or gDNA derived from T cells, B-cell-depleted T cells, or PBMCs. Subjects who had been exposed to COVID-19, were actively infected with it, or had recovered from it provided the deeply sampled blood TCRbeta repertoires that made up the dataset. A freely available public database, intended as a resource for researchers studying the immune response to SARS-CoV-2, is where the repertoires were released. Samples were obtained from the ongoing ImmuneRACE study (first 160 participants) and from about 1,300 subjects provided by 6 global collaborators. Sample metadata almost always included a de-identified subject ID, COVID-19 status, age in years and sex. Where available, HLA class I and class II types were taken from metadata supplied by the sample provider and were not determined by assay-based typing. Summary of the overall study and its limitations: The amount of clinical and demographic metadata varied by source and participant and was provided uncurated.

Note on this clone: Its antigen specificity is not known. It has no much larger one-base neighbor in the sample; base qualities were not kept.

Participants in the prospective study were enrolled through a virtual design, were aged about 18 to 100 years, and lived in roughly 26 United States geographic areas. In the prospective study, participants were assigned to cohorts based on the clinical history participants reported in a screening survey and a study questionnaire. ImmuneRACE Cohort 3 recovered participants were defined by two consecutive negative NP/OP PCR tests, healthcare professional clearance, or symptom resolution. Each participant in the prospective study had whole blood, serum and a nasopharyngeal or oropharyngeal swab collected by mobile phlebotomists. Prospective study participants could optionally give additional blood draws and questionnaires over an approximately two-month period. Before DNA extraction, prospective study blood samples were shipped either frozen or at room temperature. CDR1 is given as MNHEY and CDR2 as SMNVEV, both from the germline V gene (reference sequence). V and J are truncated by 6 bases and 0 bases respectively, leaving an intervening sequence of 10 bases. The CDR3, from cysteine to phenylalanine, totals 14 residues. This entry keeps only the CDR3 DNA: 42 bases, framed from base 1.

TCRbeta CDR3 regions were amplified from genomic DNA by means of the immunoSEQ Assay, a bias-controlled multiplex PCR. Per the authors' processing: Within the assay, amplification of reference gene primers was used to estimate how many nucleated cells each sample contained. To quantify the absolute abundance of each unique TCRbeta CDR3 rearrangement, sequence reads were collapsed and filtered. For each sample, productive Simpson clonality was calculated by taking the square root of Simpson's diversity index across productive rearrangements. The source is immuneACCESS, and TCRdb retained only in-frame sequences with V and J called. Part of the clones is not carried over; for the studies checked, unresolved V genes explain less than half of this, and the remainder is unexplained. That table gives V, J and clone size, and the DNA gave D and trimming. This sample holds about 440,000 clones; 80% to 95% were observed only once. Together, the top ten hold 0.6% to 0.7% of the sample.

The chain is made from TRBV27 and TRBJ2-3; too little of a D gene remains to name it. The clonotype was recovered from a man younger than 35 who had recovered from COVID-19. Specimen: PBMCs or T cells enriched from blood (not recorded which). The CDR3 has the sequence CASRRRVSTDTQYF. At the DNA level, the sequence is TGTGCCAGCAGACGCCGCGTCAGCACAGATACGCAGTATTTT.